This T cell receptor (beta chain) was captured by sequencing in a study of monozygotic twins with inflammatory bowel disease. TCRdb reanalyzed the 5' RACE reads and collapses them to one entry per CDR3 protein, without DNA. This listing includes around 450,000 distinct CDR3 sequences. With respect to this clonotype: Its antigen is not known.

It was from whole blood, with no T cell sorting, that total RNA was isolated. Study-level points and caveats: Among twins, concordant and discordant pairs did not differ in repertoire similarity, possibly from limited power. Individual T cell subtypes were not distinguishable. Patients with IBD had less TCRbeta diversity (inverse Simpson) than their healthy co-twins.

Sequencing was performed on blood. The sequence was collected from a human donor with ulcerative colitis or Crohn's disease, or a healthy co-twin of an affected twin (not recorded which).

CDR3: CASSPYRGGSPLHF. The V and J genes are TRBV18 and TRBJ1-6; TCRdb's assignment of TRBD1 cannot be checked, as there is no DNA. Germline V CDR1 and CDR2: KGHSH, LQKENI. CDR3 length: 14 residues.